A single sample is the source of the 30 T cell receptor beta chains below, sequenced in a study of blood T cell repertoires in COVID-19. The repertoire was sequenced with immunoSEQ multiplex PCR; TCRdb's copy has only in-frame clones and lacks some. The table includes around 300,000 clones, more than 75% detected once. Material for sequencing was peripheral blood. The source of these receptors is a man over 45 with active or convalescent COVID-19.

The rearrangement joins TRBV18 to TRBJ2-6; D possibly corresponds to TRBD2 (5 bases). The germline V gene encodes CDR1 KGHSH and CDR2 LQKENI. CDR3 length equals 15 residues. V shed 5 bases and J shed 0 bases, with 8 bases lying between them. The CDR3 nucleotides read TGTGCCAGCTCAGGTACTAGCTCTGGGGCCAACGTCCTGACTTTC. This codes for CASSGTSSGANVLTF.

The V call is TRBV19, the J call TRBJ1-1, with D possibly matching TRBD1 (5 bases). The CDR3 sequence is 14 residues long. V dropped 3 bases and J dropped 0 bases, with 8 bases sitting between them. Germline V gene lookup returns CDR1 LNHDA and CDR2 SQIVND (reference sequence). DNA of the CDR3: TGTGCCAGTAGTATCGACAGATTGAACACTGAAGCTTTCTTT. This translates into CASSIDRLNTEAFF.

This chain connects TRBV14 to TRBJ2-3; 7 bases match TRBD2. Germline-derived CDR1 and CDR2 are SGHDN and FVKESK. V lost 2 bases, J lost 0 bases, and 5 bases stayed unmatched. The CDR3 is made up of 16 amino acids. Here the CDR3 reads CASSQLWRGSTDTQYF. In nucleotides, the CDR3 is TGTGCCAGCAGCCAACTGTGGCGGGGGAGCACAGATACGCAGTATTTT.

The chain uses TRBV5-4 and TRBJ2-3; 10 nucleotides match TRBD2. The germline V gene encodes CDR1 SGHNT and CDR2 YYREEE (reference sequence). The CDR3 sequence is 16 residues long. V was clipped by 2 bases and J by 4 bases; unmatched bases: 7. Here the CDR3 reads CASSFPSGGASDTQYF. The CDR3 nucleotides read TGTGCCAGCAGCTTTCCGAGCGGGGGGGCCTCAGATACGCAGTATTTT. Combining the CDR3 with reference TRBV5-4 and TRBJ2-3 gives the whole variable domain ETGVTQSPTHLIKTRGQQVTLRCSSQSGHNTVSWYQQALGQGPQFIFQYYREEENGRGNFPPRFSGLQFPNYSSELNVNALELDDSALYLCASSFPSGGASDTQYFGPGTRLTVL.

This chain connects TRBV4-1 to TRBJ2-1; no definite D call. Trimming left V 0 bases short and J 1 base short, with 7 bases between. From germline, CDR1 is MGHRA and CDR2 YSYEKL. This CDR3 is 15 amino acids long. This CDR3 is CASSQDPFSYNEQFF. CDR3 nucleotide sequence: TGCGCCAGCAGCCAAGACCCCTTTTCCTACAATGAGCAGTTCTTC.

This clone was observed a handful of times. The rearrangement joins TRBV4-3 to TRBJ1-1; D call uncertain. This CDR3 is 13 amino acids long. Germline V CDR1 and CDR2: LGHNA, YSLEER. V lost 1 base, J lost 10 bases, and 13 bases lay in between. The CDR3 DNA reads as TGCGCCAGCAGCCAAGTGTCAGAATCCCCAGCTTTCTTT. This sequence encodes CASSQVSESPAFF.

The V gene is TRBV28, the J gene TRBJ1-1; unclear D gene. The CDR3 has 13 amino acids. V was shortened by 6 bases and J by 1 base, with 9 bases between the two germline ends. CDR1 is MDHEN and CDR2 is SYDVKM in the germline V gene. The CDR3: CASRLGPNTEAFF. The CDR3 DNA is TGTGCCAGCAGGTTGGGCCCGAACACTGAAGCTTTCTTT.

This clone was seen only once. The chain employs TRBV7-6 and TRBJ2-6; possible D gene TRBD2, 5 bases. Between the trimmed V and J ends, which lost 0 bases and 2 bases, there was a span of 8 bases. CDR1 is SGHVS and CDR2 is FNYEAQ in the germline V gene. This CDR3 is built from 16 residues. The CDR3 spells CASSLALGAGANVLTF. The CDR3 bases are TGTGCCAGCAGCTTAGCGCTGGGAGCTGGGGCCAACGTCCTGACTTTC.

The gene calls are TRBV5-1 and TRBJ2-1; 8 bases are a match to TRBD2. CDR3 length: 14 residues. CDR1 SGHRS and CDR2 YFSETQ come from the germline V gene. Unmatched junction bases numbered 5, after V lost 0 bases and J lost 9 bases. The CDR3 nucleotides read TGCGCCAGCAGCTTGGACGGGAGGGCCGGTGAGCAGTTCTTC. Its translation is CASSLDGRAGEQFF.

J is TRBJ1-1 and V is TRBV28; D unclear. CDR1 and CDR2 from the germline V gene are MDHEN and SYDVKM. The CDR3 is made up of 14 amino acids. The V and J ends lost 6 bases and 3 bases respectively, with 14 bases between them. CDR3 bases: TGTGCCAGCAGCGCGCCGCCTCGGGACACTGAAGCTTTCTTT. Amino acids: CASSAPPRDTEAFF.

The chain couples TRBV6-5 to TRBJ1-1; possibly TRBD1 for D (6 bases). V lost 6 bases to trimming and J lost 1 base, with 15 bases between them. CDR1 MNHEY and CDR2 SVGAGI come from the germline V gene. This CDR3 is built from 15 residues. The CDR3 reads CASSKRTVANTEAFF. The CDR3 nucleotides are TGTGCCAGCAGCAAGAGGACAGTAGCGAACACTGAAGCTTTCTTT.

The chain employs TRBV28 and TRBJ1-1, with D perhaps matching TRBD1 (6 bases). The germline V gene has CDR1 MDHEN and CDR2 SYDVKM. V was trimmed by 6 bases and J by 5 bases, leaving 10 bases between them. The CDR3 runs 12 residues. CDR3 in amino acids: CASSQGPTEAFF. In nucleotides, the CDR3 is TGTGCCAGCAGCCAGGGGCCGACTGAAGCTTTCTTT.

The chain joins TRBV2 to TRBJ2-7; D gene ambiguous. The CDR3 spans 16 residues. V was trimmed by 3 bases and J by 0 bases, leaving 15 bases between them. Germline-derived CDR1 and CDR2 are SNHLY and FYNNEI. The CDR3 loop reads CASSDWVAASSYEQYF. The CDR3 bases are TGTGCCAGCAGTGATTGGGTGGCAGCGAGCTCCTACGAGCAGTACTTC.

V gene TRBV5-1 combines with J gene TRBJ2-1; D is perhaps TRBD1 (6 bases). V gave up 4 bases and J gave up 7 bases, with 15 bases separating them. The CDR3 has 14 amino acids. Germline CDR1 is SGHRS and CDR2 is YFSETQ. CDR3 residues: CASSTDHQGNEQFF. In nucleotides, the CDR3 is TGCGCCAGCAGCACAGACCACCAGGGGAATGAGCAGTTCTTC.

This sequence joins TRBV5-6 and TRBJ1-2; D is possibly TRBD1 (6 bases). V lost 2 bases, J lost 1 base, and 15 bases lay in between. From germline, CDR1 is SGHDT and CDR2 YYEEEE. This CDR3 is 16 amino acids long. The CDR3 DNA follows: TGTGCCAGCAGCTTAGGACAGCTAGTGTTTAACTATGGCTACACCTTC. This encodes CASSLGQLVFNYGYTF.

The chain employs TRBV4-2 and TRBJ1-4; 8 bases map to TRBD1. The CDR3 extends over 16 amino acids. J gave up 4 bases and V 2 bases, and 6 bases lay outside the gene matches. Looked up from germline, CDR1 is LGHNA and CDR2 is YNFKEQ. CDR3 DNA sequence: TGTGCCAGCAGCCAACCGCAGGGGGCAGTTAATGAAAAACTGTTTTTT. Encoded protein: CASSQPQGAVNEKLFF.

This clone was found once. The chain is built from TRBV5-4 and TRBJ1-1, with TRBD1 identical over 10 bases. The V gene end was trimmed by 4 bases and the J gene end by 1 base; junction bases not matched to a gene: 7. This CDR3 spans 16 amino acids. Germline CDR1 reads SGHNT; CDR2 reads YYREEE (reference sequence). CDR3 in amino acids: CASSQDRGVRNTEAFF. The CDR3 coding sequence is TGTGCCAGCAGCCAGGACAGGGGGGTCCGGAACACTGAAGCTTTCTTT.

The genes are TRBV25-1 and TRBJ1-1; a weak D match, TRBD1 (6 bases). The germline gives CDR1 MGHDK, CDR2 SYGVNS. CDR3 length: 15 residues. V was trimmed by 5 bases and J by 0 bases, leaving 13 bases between them. The CDR3 DNA reads as TGTGCCAGCAGTAAACAGGGAAACATGAACACTGAAGCTTTCTTT. It encodes CASSKQGNMNTEAFF.

CDR3 sequence (DNA): TGTGCCAGCAGTGAAGCATCCGGGGGCTACAATGAGCAGTTCTTC. This encodes CASSEASGGYNEQFF. The chain has TRBV2 and TRBJ2-1, with D maybe TRBD2 (6 bases). The CDR3 sequence is 15 residues long. Germline CDR1 is SNHLY and CDR2 is FYNNEI. V was cut by 0 bases and J by 3 bases, with 9 bases left in between.

The V call is TRBV3-1 (or the pseudogene TRBV3-2), the J call TRBJ1-4, with TRBD1 matching 7 bases. Per the germline V gene, CDR1 is LGHDT and CDR2 is YNNKEL (reference sequence). CDR3 length: 15 amino acids. J lost 3 bases, V lost 5 bases, and 6 bases had no gene match. Written as DNA, the CDR3 is TGTGCCAGCAGCTTAACAGGGGATCCTAATGAAAAACTGTTTTTT. Protein sequence: CASSLTGDPNEKLFF.

The V call is TRBV7-6, the J call TRBJ2-5; TRBD2 matches 9 bases. CDR3 length: 16 amino acids. Germline V gene lookup returns CDR1 SGHVS and CDR2 FNYEAQ. V lost 0 bases to trimming and J lost 4 bases; unmatched junction nucleotides: 6. Here the CDR3 DNA reads TGTGCCAGCAGCTTAGCTGCCCTAGCGGGGTCAGAGACCCAGTACTTC. This codes for CASSLAALAGSETQYF. Full variable domain (remainder filled in from reference TRBV7-6 and TRBJ2-5): GAGVSQSPRYKVTKRGQDVALRCDPISGHVSLYWYRQALGQGPEFLTYFNYEAQQDKSGLPNDRFSAERPEGSISTLTIQRTEQRDSAMYRCASSLAALAGSETQYFGPGTRLLVL.

The rearrangement uses TRBV20-1 and TRBJ2-3; TRBD2 aligns across 7 bases. The CDR3 runs 14 residues. Per germline, CDR1 DFQATT and CDR2 SNEGSKA (reference sequence). V was clipped by 3 bases and J by 5 bases; unmatched bases: 8. The CDR3 DNA sequence: TGCAGTGCTAGTAACCGGGGGGTCCAAGATACGCAGTATTTT. Residues: CSASNRGVQDTQYF.

The chain carries TRBV10-3 and TRBJ1-3, with D tentatively TRBD1 (6 bases). The CDR3 extends over 12 amino acids. The germline gives CDR1 ENHRY, CDR2 SYGVKD. V dropped 9 bases and J dropped 4 bases, with 10 bases sitting between them. CDR3 region: CAIQGTGNTIYF. The DNA of the CDR3 is TGTGCCATACAGGGTACAGGAAACACCATATATTTT.

The CDR3 reads CASSPAGAEAFF. CDR3 coding DNA: TGTGCCAGCAGCCCCGCCGGGGCTGAAGCTTTCTTT. The genes are TRBV4-2 and TRBJ1-1; D call uncertain. Germline values: CDR1 LGHNA, CDR2 YNFKEQ. Trimming took 4 bases from V and 6 from J, leaving 9 bases between them. The CDR3 is 12 amino acids.

The chain recombines TRBV7-2 with TRBJ1-5, with D unresolved. V lost 3 bases and J lost 3, with 12 bases in between. Germline lookup yields CDR1 SGHTA and CDR2 FQGNSA. This CDR3 has 15 amino acids. The CDR3 DNA reads TGTGCCAGCAGCTTCGTCGGCGGTAACAATCAGCCCCAGCATTTT. As protein: CASSFVGGNNQPQHF.

The rearrangement joins TRBV6-5 to TRBJ1-2, with D hard to call. Looked up from germline, CDR1 is MNHEY and CDR2 is SVGAGI. Trimming removed 7 bases at V and 6 bases at J, with 15 bases between. The CDR3 is 13 amino acids. The DNA for the CDR3 is TGTGCCAGCAACAGCAACTGGGGAGATGGCTACACCTTC. Translated, it gives CASNSNWGDGYTF.

The genes are TRBV28 and TRBJ1-1, with 7 bases that match TRBD1. The CDR3 has 14 amino acids. The V gene's germline CDR1 is MDHEN and CDR2 SYDVKM. V gave up 5 bases and J gave up 8 bases; unmatched junction bases: 11. CDR3 DNA: TGTGCCAGCAGTCAGACAGGGATCGCCTTAGAAGCTTTCTTT. Encoded protein: CASSQTGIALEAFF.

This clone was observed a handful of times. The rearrangement uses TRBV5-4 and TRBJ1-6; 11 nucleotides match TRBD1. The germline V gene encodes CDR1 SGHNT and CDR2 YYREEE (reference sequence). J was trimmed by 9 bases and V by 2 bases; bases with no gene match: 4. This CDR3 spans 15 amino acids. The DNA for the CDR3 is TGTGCCAGCAGCTTCGGACAGGGGGCTTCTTCACCCCTCCACTTT. It is translated as CASSFGQGASSPLHF.

The chain uses TRBV29-1 and TRBJ1-1; possibly TRBD1 for D (5 bases). The CDR3 consists of 13 residues. V lost 6 bases and J 4 bases, leaving 15 bases between the germline ends. Looked up from germline, CDR1 is SQVTM and CDR2 is ANQGSEA. Here the CDR3 reads CSVGSDRITEAFF. The CDR3 nucleotides read TGCAGCGTAGGATCAGACAGAATCACTGAAGCTTTCTTT.

V is TRBV5-1 and J is TRBJ1-3; TRBD1 agrees at 10 bases. CDR1 SGHRS and CDR2 YFSETQ come from the germline V gene. The length of the CDR3 is 17 residues. Germline trimming cut 4 bases from V and 9 bases from J; bases unmatched to any gene: 16. Written as DNA, the CDR3 is TGCGCCAGCAGCCCTGGGGGACAGGGGACCTCCGGGGGCACCATATATTTT. Protein sequence: CASSPGGQGTSGGTIYF. Full variable domain (outside the CDR3, taken from reference TRBV5-1 and TRBJ1-3): KAGVTQTPRYLIKTRGQQVTLSCSPISGHRSVSWYQQTPGQGLQFLFEYFSETQRNKGNFPGRFSGRQFSNSRSEMNVSTLELGDSALYLCASSPGGQGTSGGTIYFGEGSWLTVV.